The clone carrying this TCR beta chain was seen repeatedly, ten times or more. The antigen is unknown. The CDR3 sequence is 12 residues long. The germline V gene encodes CDR1 SGHNT and CDR2 YYREEE (reference sequence). Trimming took 0 bases from V and 10 from J, leaving 9 bases between them. This specimen belongs to a study of early T cells in non-severe SARS-CoV-2 infection. Findings of the study overall: The VDJdb matching leaned toward anti-spike CD8 responses and overlooked private and CD4 specificities.

TCRdb re-called the 5' RACE reads through MiXCR, storing one row per CDR3 protein. The sample gives tens of thousands of distinct CDR3 sequences, around 12% of which show up once; 3.5% to 5.5% is in the top ten. The chain is built from TRBV5-4 and TRBJ2-3; tentatively, D is TRBD1 (5 bases). Sequencing was done on a sample of whole blood. The receptor comes from an adult who was a healthcare worker with PCR-confirmed SARS-CoV-2 infection or an uninfected control (not recorded which). The CDR3, as DNA: TGTGCCAGCAGCTTGGGACAGAAGGCGCAGTATTTT. This translates into CASSLGQKAQYF.